This T cell receptor (beta chain) originates from a study of cytomegalovirus exposure and HLA in healthy donors. General study results and limits: Later examination showed HLA-associated TCR beta chains had greater clonal expansion than equally common others.

Unmatched junction bases numbered 5, after V lost 3 bases and J lost 5 bases. CDR3 length equals 14 residues. Germline V lookup: CDR1 SGHTA, CDR2 FQGTGA. The PCR had 60 Vbeta and 13 Jbeta primers. Here immunoSEQ multiplex PCR was the method, and the copy in TCRdb shows in-frame clones only, minus some. Here the sample spans 150,000 or so clones, around three quarters being singletons. For this clone: Its antigen is as yet unknown.

What was sequenced was PBMCs. The source of this sequence is a male donor in good health and CMV-seropositive. The V gene is TRBV7-3, the J gene TRBJ1-1, with 8 bases that match TRBD1. This chain's CDR3 is CASSLDRAGTEAFF. The CDR3 region has the DNA TGTGCCAGCAGCTTGGACAGGGCAGGGACTGAAGCTTTCTTT.